These 30 T cell receptor beta chains were all obtained from the same sample, sequenced in a study of regulatory T cells in long-lasting Graves disease (dated by TCRdb to the early 2020s). The library came from multiplex PCR. TCRdb records Illumina HiSeq 4000 as the sequencer. TCR beta libraries were built with iRepertoire HTBI primers and Arm-PCR amplification of CDR3 regions. TCRdb itself trimmed the public reads at Q25 with fastp, ran MiXCR and retained productive beta chains. Every CDR3 protein is listed once, alongside the most common genes and DNA of its rows. The sample contains more than 650,000 distinct CDR3 sequences, about 30% of them found a single time. Under 55% of the sample is in the top ten clones. The sample's time point label is to be understood as: persistent/refractory GD, antithyroid drugs over 5 years with positive TRAb. For both TCR sequencing and RNA sequencing, RNA was extracted from PBMCs in TRIzol.

The input for sequencing was peripheral blood mononuclear cells (PBMCs), taken when the disease was refractory, from a patient treated with antithyroid drugs. Receptor source: a female donor with Graves disease.

This chain uses TRBV6-1 with TRBJ2-2, with D hard to call. Per germline, CDR1 MNHNS and CDR2 SASEGT. V was trimmed by 8 bases and J by 5 bases, leaving 12 bases between them. The CDR3 is made up of 13 amino acids. Here the CDR3 DNA reads TGTGCCAGCCACCCTGGGGTGACCGGGGAGCTGTTTTTT. This translates into CASHPGVTGELFF.

This clonotype has only a few counts. CDR3 loop: CASSSIHMNTEAFF. The CDR3 DNA sequence: TGTGCCAGCAGTTCTATACACATGAACACTGAAGCTTTCTTT. The chain is built from TRBV27 and TRBJ1-1; D unresolved. Trimming pared 4 bases from V and 0 bases from J, leaving 9 bases between. The germline gives CDR1 MNHEY, CDR2 SMNVEV (reference sequence). This CDR3 region has 14 residues.

With respect to this clonotype: This is likely a read error, given that the CDR3 carries no conserved phenylalanine or tryptophan at its end. The V and J genes are TRBV6-2 or TRBV6-3 and TRBJ2-7; possibly TRBD2 for D (6 bases). The length of the CDR3 is 12 residues. Germline V CDR1 and CDR2: MNHEY, SVGEGT. CDR3 DNA sequence: TGTGTCAGCAGTAACGGGAGAAAGAAGCAGTACCTC. This sequence encodes CVSSNGRKKQYL.

This clonotype has more than one count but fewer than ten. This sequence joins TRBV11-2 and TRBJ1-2; D is undetermined. Germline values: CDR1 SGHAT, CDR2 FQNNGV. The CDR3 is 15 amino acids. Trimming stripped 5 bases from V and 7 bases from J, with 20 bases between. The CDR3 sequence is CASSPRTFWAGGYTF. As DNA, the CDR3 is TGTGCCAGCAGCCCCCGGACCTTCTGGGCGGGTGGCTACACCTTC.

The genes are TRBV9 and TRBJ2-5, with D tentatively TRBD2 (5 bases). The V gene lost 3 bases and the J gene lost 5 bases, with 11 bases spanning the gap. Germline values: CDR1 SGDLS, CDR2 YYNGEE. The CDR3 contains 13 residues. The CDR3 is CASSAGVIETQYF. DNA of the CDR3: TGTGCCAGCAGCGCCGGGGTCATTGAGACCCAGTACTTC.

This sequence joins TRBV3-1 and TRBJ1-5; 7 bases line up with TRBD1. CDR1 and CDR2 from the germline V gene are LGHDT and YNNKEL (reference sequence). V shed 4 bases and J 0 bases; nucleotides not matched to a gene: 6. CDR3 size: 16 residues. As DNA, the CDR3 is TGTGCCAGCAGCCCGCAGGGGGGCTATAGCAATCAGCCCCAGCATTTT. Protein product: CASSPQGGYSNQPQHF.

This clonotype was found many times. The rearrangement links TRBV28 to TRBJ1-2; D gene ambiguous. Trimming removed 4 bases at V and 0 bases at J, with 9 bases between. The CDR3 sequence is 14 residues long. Germline-derived CDR1 and CDR2 are MDHEN and SYDVKM. CDR3 amino acids: CASSSIGANYGYTF. CDR3 sequence (DNA): TGTGCCAGCAGTTCAATCGGGGCTAACTATGGCTACACCTTC.

The rearrangement links TRBV29-1 to TRBJ1-4; TRBD1 matches 8 bases. Unmatched junction bases numbered 11, after V lost 5 bases and J lost 6 bases. This CDR3 has 15 residues. The germline V gene encodes CDR1 SQVTM and CDR2 ANQGSEA. CDR3 in amino acids: CSVRGGQGMDEKLFF. The CDR3 nucleotides read TGCAGCGTTAGGGGAGGACAGGGAATGGATGAAAAACTGTTTTTT.

CDR3 coding DNA: TGTGCCAGCAGCTTGGACGAGGCCGCCTACGAGCAGTACTTC. Its protein is CASSLDEAAYEQYF. The chain carries TRBV5-6 and TRBJ2-7; D remains unclear. The germline V gene has CDR1 SGHDT and CDR2 YYEEEE. CDR3 length: 14 residues. V lost 0 bases and J lost 2, with 9 bases in between. Using reference TRBV5-6 and TRBJ2-7 for the parts outside the CDR3, the full variable domain is DAGVTQSPTHLIKTRGQQVTLRCSPKSGHDTVSWYQQALGQGPQFIFQYYEEEERQRGNFPDRFSGHQFPNYSSELNVNALLLGDSALYLCASSLDEAAYEQYFGPGTRLTVT.

The gene calls are TRBV19 and TRBJ1-2, with D unresolved. Trimming removed 7 bases at V and 7 bases at J, with 19 bases between. This CDR3 has 14 residues. Germline V lookup: CDR1 LNHDA, CDR2 SQIVND (reference sequence). The CDR3 sequence: CASTKVMEGPGYTF. CDR3 DNA sequence: TGTGCCAGTACCAAAGTGATGGAGGGCCCTGGCTACACCTTC.

This clonotype is termed medium-sized. The V gene is TRBV7-2, the J gene TRBJ2-7, with 7 bases that match TRBD1. The length of the CDR3 is 14 residues. V lost 0 bases to trimming and J lost 9 bases; unmatched junction nucleotides: 8. Germline V CDR1 and CDR2: SGHTA, FQGNSA. The CDR3 coding sequence is TGTGCCAGCAGCTTAGCGGGTGGACAGGCAGGGCAGTACTTC. It is translated as CASSLAGGQAGQYF.

This clonotype was observed many times. The CDR3 loop is CASTGPDWEAFF. The DNA of the CDR3 is TGTGCCAGTACCGGGCCTGATTGGGAAGCTTTCTTT. The chain links TRBV19 to TRBJ1-1, with D uncertain. CDR1 LNHDA and CDR2 SQIVND come from the germline V gene (reference sequence). The ends were cut back, 7 bases at V and 8 bases at J, with 14 bases in the middle. This CDR3 has 12 residues.

As to this clonotype: The junction shows a germline mismatch at one end, possibly a read error. CDR3 bases: TGCGTCAGCAGTACGGACAACTCCTACGAGCAGTACTTC. Residues: CVSSTDNSYEQYF. The genes are TRBV5-1 and TRBJ2-7; a possible D gene is TRBD1 (5 bases). Per the germline V gene, CDR1 is SGHRS and CDR2 is YFSETQ. The CDR3 is 13 amino acids.

Note on this clonotype: This may come from a read error, since a much larger clone is one base off. This chain connects TRBV6-2 or TRBV6-3 to TRBJ1-2, with 10 nucleotides matching TRBD1. The CDR3 is made up of 15 amino acids. The ends lost 4 bases at V and 3 bases at J; junction bases unmatched: 5. In germline, CDR1 is MNHEY, CDR2 SVGEGT. This CDR3 is CASSCGQGVHYGYTF. The CDR3 bases are TGTGCCAGCAGTTGCGGACAGGGGGTACACTATGGCTACACCTTC.

This clonotype was seen just once. The genes are TRBV12-3 or TRBV12-4 and TRBJ2-7; the match to TRBD1 covers 10 bases. This CDR3 spans 17 amino acids. Trimming took 6 bases from V and 3 from J; bases not matched to a gene: 14. The CDR3 reads CASRKDRGWGLVYEQYF. CDR3 in DNA: TGTGCCAGCAGGAAGGACAGGGGGTGGGGACTCGTCTACGAGCAGTACTTC.

The genes are TRBV10-3 and TRBJ2-2; 7 bases line up with TRBD1. CDR1 and CDR2 (germline): ENHRY, SYGVKD. The CDR3 runs to 15 residues. V was pared by 10 bases and J by 4 bases, with 12 bases of the junction left unmatched. This chain's CDR3 is CATEFPTGSTGELFF. In nucleotides, the CDR3 is TGTGCCACCGAATTCCCGACAGGGAGCACCGGGGAGCTGTTTTTT.

The CDR3 coding sequence is TGTGCCAGCAGCTTTGAGGGGGCCCGTTCCTACGAGCAGTACTTC. It specifies CASSFEGARSYEQYF. The rearrangement uses TRBV7-9 and TRBJ2-7; 7 bases match TRBD1. The CDR3 runs to 15 residues. V was clipped by 3 bases and J by 1 base; unmatched bases: 6. Germline V gives CDR1 SEHNR, CDR2 FQNEAQ (reference sequence).

The chain employs TRBV6-1 and TRBJ2-1, with TRBD2 identical over 11 bases. The CDR3 runs to 17 residues. Germline lookup yields CDR1 MNHNS and CDR2 SASEGT. Losses at the gene ends were 6 bases for V and 7 bases for J; bases not matched to a gene: 14. The CDR3 loop is CASSRARTSGLANEQFF. Here the CDR3 DNA reads TGTGCCAGCAGCCGAGCTCGGACTAGCGGGTTGGCAAATGAGCAGTTCTTC.

This clonotype was counted ten times or more. The chain links TRBV29-1 to TRBJ2-7; the match to TRBD1 covers 8 bases. Trimming removed 4 bases from V and 5 bases from J; junction bases left unmatched: 4. In germline, CDR1 is SQVTM, CDR2 ANQGSEA. The CDR3 is made up of 12 amino acids. Here the CDR3 reads CSVGQGADEQYF. In DNA form, the CDR3 reads TGCAGCGTTGGCCAGGGGGCCGACGAGCAGTACTTC.

This chain uses TRBV12-5 with TRBJ1-1, with D tentatively TRBD1 (5 bases). V gave up 1 base and J gave up 5 bases, with 11 bases separating them. The CDR3 is 14 residues long. Germline CDR1 and CDR2: LGHNT and FRNRAP. DNA for the CDR3: TGTGCTAGTGGTTTGGAAGGGGTTTATACTGAAGCTTTCTTT. Its translation: CASGLEGVYTEAFF.

The genes are TRBV19 and TRBJ1-3; D is uncertain. V dropped 7 bases and J dropped 6 bases, with 7 bases sitting between them. Germline V lookup: CDR1 LNHDA, CDR2 SQIVND (reference sequence). The CDR3 has 11 residues. The CDR3 DNA reads TGTGCCAGTACCAACTTAAACACCATATATTTT. Translation: CASTNLNTIYF.

CDR3 bases: TGCAGCGCCCTAGGGTTGAACACTGAAGCTTTCTTT. It codes for CSALGLNTEAFF. The genes are TRBV29-1 and TRBJ1-1; D is unclear. V shed 7 bases and J shed 0 bases, with 9 bases lying between them. The length of the CDR3 is 12 residues. Germline CDR1 SQVTM, CDR2 ANQGSEA.

This chain links TRBV12-3 or TRBV12-4 with TRBJ2-5, with a weak D call TRBD1 (7 bases). The J call may be wrong; the DNA end is better matched by TRBJ2-1. The CDR3 has 13 residues. The CDR3 spells CASSLTGRGEQFF. The CDR3 bases are TGTGCCAGCAGTTTGACAGGGCGGGGTGAGCAGTTCTTC.

This rearrangement joins TRBV29-1 to TRBJ2-6, with D perhaps matching TRBD1 (6 bases). The CDR3 contains 14 residues. The germline gives CDR1 SQVTM, CDR2 ANQGSEA. The V end lost 4 bases, the J end lost 2 bases, and 9 bases lay between the germline ends. In DNA, the CDR3 is TGCAGCGTTGTGAGGGGGACTGGGGCCAACGTCCTGACTTTC. This gives the protein CSVVRGTGANVLTF.

There are a few counts of this clonotype. This chain's CDR3 is CSVETGNSNQPQHF. DNA of the CDR3: TGCAGCGTTGAGACAGGGAATAGCAATCAGCCCCAGCATTTT. This chain uses TRBV29-1 with TRBJ1-5; 7 nucleotides align to TRBD1. Germline CDR1 SQVTM, CDR2 ANQGSEA. J was trimmed by 0 bases and V by 3 bases; bases with no gene match: 2. This CDR3 has 14 residues.

J is TRBJ1-1 and V is TRBV7-3, with D possibly TRBD1 on 6 matching bases. This CDR3 has 16 residues. Trimming shortened V by 5 bases and J by 1 base, and 17 bases separated the two germline ends. CDR1 and CDR2 from the germline V gene are SGHTA and FQGTGA. The CDR3 coding sequence is TGTGCCAGCAGCCCGACAGGACTACAGCCGAACACTGAAGCTTTCTTT. This sequence encodes CASSPTGLQPNTEAFF.

This clonotype showed up many times. The V gene is TRBV2, the J gene TRBJ1-1; D is uncertain. From germline, CDR1 is SNHLY and CDR2 FYNNEI. CDR3 length: 14 amino acids. Trimming left V 8 bases short and J 3 bases short, with 16 bases between. CDR3 in DNA: TGTGCCAGCCTTCGTGTACGGAAGCACACTGAAGCTTTCTTT. Translated, it gives CASLRVRKHTEAFF.

This clonotype has a count of ten or more. The genes are TRBV27 and TRBJ1-1; 8 positions agree with TRBD1. There are 15 residues in the CDR3. The trim removed 5 bases at V and 0 bases at J, leaving 5 bases unmatched. Germline CDR1 reads MNHEY; CDR2 reads SMNVEV (reference sequence). CDR3 protein: CASSPTGGVNTEAFF. In DNA, the CDR3 is TGTGCCAGCAGTCCAACAGGGGGTGTGAACACTGAAGCTTTCTTT.

In regard to this clonotype: One end of the junction does not line up with germline, which may come from a read error. The chain joins TRBV11-2 to TRBJ2-6; the D gene is possibly TRBD1 (6 bases). This CDR3 contains 17 residues. Germline CDR1 and CDR2: SGHAT and FQNNGV. This CDR3 is CASSPKDRPSGANVLTF. The CDR3 DNA reads TGTGCCAGCAGCCCCAAGGACAGACCCTCTGGGGCCAACGTCCTGACCTTC.

Ten or more counts support this clonotype. The chain carries TRBV6-1 and TRBJ1-2; the D is unclear. V was trimmed by 7 bases and J by 4 bases, leaving 13 bases between them. CDR1 MNHNS and CDR2 SASEGT come from the germline V gene. CDR3 length: 13 amino acids. In DNA, the CDR3 is TGTGCCAGCAAAAGGGAGAGTCTCTATGGCTACACCTTC. Translation: CASKRESLYGYTF.